These 17 T cell receptor beta chains were sequenced from one sample in a study of CD4 T cells in relation to SARS-CoV-2 and coronaviruses. The unexposed donors gave CD4+ T cells in about 2011-2018, prior to COVID-19. The cells were cultured for roughly 11 days before CD4+ T cells were isolated. No antigen has been assigned to these receptors. Sequenced by immunoSEQ multiplex PCR; TCRdb stores in-frame clones only, minus some. The data contain tens of thousands of clones, around 76% of them singletons. The sample comprised CD4+ T cells from PBMCs, cultured in vitro. The receptor set was obtained from a human donor in good health.

The rearrangement uses TRBV6-2 or TRBV6-3 and TRBJ1-1, with a tentative D call TRBD1 (5 bases). The CDR3 extends over 13 amino acids. Looked up from germline, CDR1 is MNHEY and CDR2 is SVGEGT. Trimming shortened V by 2 bases and J by 8 bases, and 12 bases separated the two germline ends. This chain's CDR3 is CASSYGWGAEAFF. The CDR3 coding sequence is TGTGCCAGCAGTTACGGCTGGGGCGCCGAAGCTTTCTTT.

The J gene is TRBJ2-7, the V gene TRBV2; no reliable D call. CDR1 and CDR2 (germline): SNHLY, FYNNEI. CDR3 length: 13 residues. V dropped 2 bases and J dropped 0 bases, with 5 bases sitting between them. The CDR3 DNA sequence: TGTGCCAGCAGTGAACCGGACTCCTACGAGCAGTACTTC. Amino acids: CASSEPDSYEQYF.

J is TRBJ2-7 and V is TRBV18; D may be TRBD2 (5 bases). The germline V gene encodes CDR1 KGHSH and CDR2 LQKENI. V shed 4 bases and J shed 1 base, with 17 bases lying between them. The CDR3 is 16 amino acids. The CDR3 DNA follows: TGTGCCAGCTCACTCGCCCGGGATCGGCAGTCCTACGAGCAGTACTTC. Translating gives CASSLARDRQSYEQYF. Variable domain in full (rest from reference TRBV18 and TRBJ2-7): NAGVMQNPRHLVRRRGQEARLRCSPMKGHSHVYWYRQLPEEGLKFMVYLQKENIIDESGMPKERFSAEFPKEGPSILRIQQVVRGDSAAYFCASSLARDRQSYEQYFGPGTRLTVT.

The rearrangement uses TRBV7-2 and TRBJ2-7; 8 positions match TRBD2. Unmatched junction bases numbered 10, after V lost 0 bases and J lost 0 bases. Germline V gives CDR1 SGHTA, CDR2 FQGNSA. The CDR3 runs to 18 residues. Written as DNA, the CDR3 is TGTGCCAGCAGCTTAGCGCTATCTGGCGGGGGGAACTCCTACGAGCAGTACTTC. Translation gives CASSLALSGGGNSYEQYF.

V usage is TRBV2 and J usage is TRBJ1-1, with D uncertain. Germline V gene data show CDR1 as SNHLY and CDR2 as FYNNEI. The CDR3 contains 13 residues. V was trimmed by 6 bases and J by 2 bases, leaving 10 bases between them. CDR3 bases: TGTGCCAGCAGGAGGGAAGCTAACACTGAAGCTTTCTTT. Its protein product is CASRREANTEAFF. The full variable domain, its missing parts supplied by reference TRBV2 and TRBJ1-1, is EPEVTQTPSHQVTQMGQEVILRCVPISNHLYFYWYRQILGQKVEFLVSFYNNEISEKSEIFDDQFSVERPDGSNFTLKIRSTKLEDSAMYFCASRREANTEAFFGQGTRLTVV.

The CDR3 loop reads CASSRTRSSYNSPLHF. CDR3 coding DNA: TGTGCCAGCAGCCGGACACGGAGCTCCTATAATTCACCCCTCCACTTT. The V call is TRBV7-9, the J call TRBJ1-6; tentative D call: TRBD1 (5 bases). V shed 5 bases and J shed 0 bases, with 11 bases lying between them. The CDR3 loop spans 16 amino acids. Germline CDR1 is SEHNR and CDR2 is FQNEAQ (reference sequence).

The V call is TRBV19, the J call TRBJ1-2; no firm D call. V was clipped by 3 bases and J by 6 bases, with 14 bases between them. The CDR3 has 14 amino acids. Germline CDR1 reads LNHDA; CDR2 reads SQIVND (reference sequence). The CDR3 DNA reads TGTGCCAGTAGTATCCTCGGGTCTCGGGATGGCTACACCTTC. Translated, it gives CASSILGSRDGYTF. The variable domain in full, with the rest retrieved from reference TRBV19 and TRBJ1-2, is DGGITQSPKYLFRKEGQNVTLSCEQNLNHDAMYWYRQDPGQGLRLIYYSQIVNDFQKGDIAEGYSVSREKKESFPLTVTSAQKNPTAFYLCASSILGSRDGYTFGSGTRLTVV.

This chain uses TRBV11-1 with TRBJ2-7; no firm D call. The germline CDR1 and CDR2 sequences are SGHAT and FQDESV (reference sequence). V lost 0 bases to trimming and J lost 4 bases, with 10 bases between them. The CDR3 has 14 amino acids. CDR3 amino acids: CASSLAGRVYEQYF. Written as DNA, the CDR3 is TGTGCCAGCAGCTTAGCGGGAAGGGTGTACGAGCAGTACTTC.

The V gene is TRBV7-9, the J gene TRBJ1-1; D not certain. CDR3 length: 12 amino acids. V lost 8 bases and J 1 base, leaving 8 bases between the germline ends. Per the germline V gene, CDR1 is SEHNR and CDR2 is FQNEAQ (reference sequence). Here the CDR3 reads CASEEGNTEAFF. CDR3 DNA sequence: TGTGCCAGCGAGGAGGGGAACACTGAAGCTTTCTTT.

This chain connects TRBV1 to TRBJ2-3; TRBD2, the table's D call, lacks a check against the DNA. TRBV1 is annotated as a pseudogene. The CDR3 contains 19 residues. The CDR3 nucleotides are TGCACCAGCTGCCGGACTAGCGGGGGGGCCTGCGTGGTCACAGATACGCAGTATTTT. Amino acids: CTSCRTSGGACVVTDTQYF.

V usage is TRBV9 and J usage is TRBJ1-2; D not certain. Germline assignment: CDR1 SGDLS and CDR2 YYNGEE. With 0 bases removed from V and 2 bases from J, the gap between germline ends came to 2 bases. The length of the CDR3 is 12 residues. The CDR3 bases are TGTGCCAGCAGCGTAGACAACTATGGCTACACCTTC. This encodes CASSVDNYGYTF.

J is TRBJ1-2 and V is TRBV28; D is undetermined. Germline V gene lookup returns CDR1 MDHEN and CDR2 SYDVKM. This CDR3 is 15 amino acids long. Deletions cut 7 bases from V and 5 bases from J, with 20 bases between. The DNA of the CDR3 is TGTGCCAGCACTCCCCCGGGGAGGTCGTCTTATGGCTACACCTTC. This encodes CASTPPGRSSYGYTF.

The chain has TRBV6-5 and TRBJ1-5; D unresolved. V dropped 6 bases and J dropped 3 bases, with 15 bases sitting between them. CDR3 size: 15 residues. Germline V gene sequence: CDR1 MNHEY, CDR2 SVGAGI. CDR3 nucleotides: TGTGCCAGCAGGGTCTCGGGTACAGTCAATCAGCCCCAGCATTTT. Encoded protein: CASRVSGTVNQPQHF.

This sequence joins TRBV19 and TRBJ1-2; weak D call: TRBD1 (6 bases). Germline V CDR1 and CDR2: LNHDA, SQIVND (reference sequence). CDR3 length: 14 residues. V lost 6 bases, J lost 8 bases, and 19 bases lay in between. The CDR3 spells CASRQEWGARGYTF. For the CDR3, the DNA is TGTGCCAGTAGACAGGAATGGGGGGCGCGAGGCTACACCTTC.

The gene calls are TRBV12-3 or TRBV12-4 and TRBJ2-2, with D perhaps matching TRBD2 (5 bases). The germline V and J ends were trimmed by 6 bases and 3 bases, with 8 bases remaining between them. The CDR3 is 13 residues long. This CDR3 reads CASSMDYTGELFF. The CDR3 DNA reads as TGTGCCAGCAGCATGGACTACACCGGGGAGCTGTTTTTT.

The V gene is TRBV10-3, the J gene TRBJ1-2, with D unresolved. V was cut by 2 bases and J by 8 bases, with 12 bases left in between. This CDR3 spans 13 amino acids. Germline V CDR1 and CDR2: ENHRY, SYGVKD. CDR3 region: CAISESTVLGYTF. The CDR3 nucleotides read TGTGCCATCAGTGAGAGCACGGTTCTCGGCTACACCTTC.

The chain links TRBV4-3 to TRBJ1-1; D is perhaps TRBD1 (6 bases). Per germline, CDR1 LGHNA and CDR2 YSLEER. The CDR3 is made up of 14 amino acids. V was trimmed by 4 bases and J by 1 base, leaving 10 bases between them. The CDR3 DNA is TGCGCCAGCAGCCGAGGACAGACGAACACTGAAGCTTTCTTT. As protein: CASSRGQTNTEAFF.